The source of this T cell receptor (beta chain) is a study of response to subunit inactivated influenza vaccine. This clonotype was seen a few times. Its antigen remains unidentified. TCRdb redid the calling of the RT-PCR reads with MiXCR, one entry per CDR3 protein. The sample carries 700,000 to 800,000 distinct CDR3 sequences, under 20% recorded once. The CDR3 is 13 residues long. Trimming stripped 6 bases from V and 4 bases from J, with 12 bases between. Germline V gene lookup returns CDR1 SNHLY and CDR2 FYNNEI. Whole-study results and caveats: T cells newly recruited by each seasonal influenza vaccination are few, the authors suggested.

This TCR was sampled from a man between 45 and 60 years old who received an inactivated influenza vaccine. The rearrangement links TRBV2 to TRBJ2-5; D uncertain. The source material was PBMCs from blood, sampled around 5 days after vaccination. This CDR3 is CASRVRAVETQYF. The CDR3, as DNA: TGTGCCAGCAGAGTCCGGGCGGTAGAGACCCAGTACTTC.